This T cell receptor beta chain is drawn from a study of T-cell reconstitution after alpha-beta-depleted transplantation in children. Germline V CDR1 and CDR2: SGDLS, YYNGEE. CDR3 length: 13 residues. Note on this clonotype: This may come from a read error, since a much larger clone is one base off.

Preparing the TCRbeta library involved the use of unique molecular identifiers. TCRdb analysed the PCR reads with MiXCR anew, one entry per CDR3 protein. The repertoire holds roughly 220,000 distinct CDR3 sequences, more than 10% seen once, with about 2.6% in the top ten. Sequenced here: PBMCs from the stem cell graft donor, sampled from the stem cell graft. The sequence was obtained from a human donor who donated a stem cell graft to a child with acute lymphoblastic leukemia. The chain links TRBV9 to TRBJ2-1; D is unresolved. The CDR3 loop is CASSVDLVNEQIF. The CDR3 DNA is TGTGCCAGCAGCGTAGATCTAGTCAATGAGCAGATCTTC.